Listed below are T cell receptor beta chains from one sample, sequenced in a study of blood T cell repertoires in COVID-19. The method was immunoSEQ multiplex PCR; TCRdb's version includes in-frame clones alone and lacks a portion of them. The sample includes 88,000 or so clones, around 79% of them seen just once. Sequencing used peripheral blood. These receptors originate from a human donor in a cohort sampled during active COVID-19. Both conserved end residues are part of each CDR3. The order of the fields is J gene, V gene, clone size, D gene, CDR3 DNA, CDR3 protein. The D gene is left open where the match is weak. Only part of the rows carry a size: once, few, many, or a class if the clone is expanded.

TRBJ1-4,TRBV30,NA,NA,TGTGCCTGGAGTTCGAGGATTGCAACTAATGAAAAACTGTTTTTT,CAWSSRIATNEKLFF
TRBJ1-5,TRBV15,NA,TRBD1,TGTGCCACCAGCAGCCCGTCGAGAACAGGGGTTCATCAGCCCCAGCATTTT,CATSSPSRTGVHQPQHF
TRBJ2-3,TRBV4-2,NA,TRBD1,TGTGCCAGCAGCCAAGGGGACAGGCCTAGCACAGATACGCAGTATTTT,CASSQGDRPSTDTQYF
TRBJ2-1,TRBV11-2,NA,TRBD2,TGTGCCAGCAGCGCCGGGGGGGTAGCGGACTACAATGAGCAGTTCTTC,CASSAGGVADYNEQFF
TRBJ2-7,TRBV21-1,NA,NA,TGTGCCAGCAGCAAAGGCCCCTCCGGTTGCGAGCAGTACTTC,CASSKGPSGCEQYF
TRBJ1-1,TRBV29-1,NA,NA,TGCAGCGTATTGGACACCCCCTCGAACACTGAAGCTTTCTTT,CSVLDTPSNTEAFF
TRBJ2-1,TRBV3-1/TRBV3-2,NA,TRBD2,TGTGCCAGCAGCCAATACTCAGGCGGGAGGTACAATGAGCAGTTCTTC,CASSQYSGGRYNEQFF
TRBJ1-1,TRBV25-1,NA,TRBD1,TGTGCCAGCAGTGACCAAGCCCGCGGGACAGGGAGTCCGAAAGCTTTCTTT,CASSDQARGTGSPKAFF
TRBJ2-1,TRBV5-1,NA,NA,TGCGCCAGCAGCTTGGGAGCGGGACGGGGGGCAAGTAAGCAGTTCTTC,CASSLGAGRGASKQFF
TRBJ2-1,TRBV6-2/TRBV6-3,NA,TRBD2,TGTGCCAGCAGTTCGGCTAGCGGGAGGGCCCCAGGTGAGCAGTTCTTC,CASSSASGRAPGEQFF
TRBJ2-7,TRBV6-1,NA,NA,TGTGCCAGCAGTGAGGGCGAGGGGGACGAGCAGTACTTC,CASSEGEGDEQYF
TRBJ2-7,TRBV10-3,few,TRBD1,TGTGCCATCAGTGAGCCAGGGACAGGGTTAAACTACGAGCAGTACTTC,CAISEPGTGLNYEQYF
TRBJ2-2,TRBV5-6,NA,TRBD2,TGTGCCAGCAGCGACGGGACTAGCGGGAACACCGGGGAGCTGTTTTTT,CASSDGTSGNTGELFF
TRBJ2-2,TRBV11-2,NA,TRBD1,TGTGCCAGCAGCTACGGACCCGACAGGGACACCGGGGAGCTGTTTTTT,CASSYGPDRDTGELFF
TRBJ2-7,TRBV27,NA,TRBD2,TGTGCCAGCAGTTTATTGACCGGGGGAGGGCTCGAGCAGTACTTC,CASSLLTGGGLEQYF
TRBJ1-4,TRBV27,NA,TRBD1,TGTGCCAGCAGTCCCGGGACAGACTTAGAAAAACTGTTTTTT,CASSPGTDLEKLFF
TRBJ2-7,TRBV29-1,NA,NA,TGCAGCGTTGACCAGGCAGGAAACGAGCAGTACTTC,CSVDQAGNEQYF
TRBJ1-5,TRBV28,NA,TRBD1,TGTGCCAGCAGGCGGACAGGGGACAGTCAGCCCCAGCATTTT,CASRRTGDSQPQHF